This TCR beta chain was sequenced during a study of cytomegalovirus exposure and HLA in healthy donors. General study results and limits: Through in vitro validation, three CMV-associated chains were shown to be specific for CMV antigens. Prediction of most subjects' HLA-A and HLA-B alleles by TCR beta sequences was reportedly accurate. Both high specificity and high sensitivity reportedly marked the classifier's diagnosis of cytomegalovirus status.

Germline V gene sequence: CDR1 GTSNPN, CDR2 SVGIG (reference sequence). The CDR3 loop spans 13 amino acids. V shed 3 bases and J 5 bases; nucleotides not matched to a gene: 5. The study ran its PCR with 60 Vbeta and 13 Jbeta primers. The data were produced by immunoSEQ multiplex PCR, yet TCRdb's version contains in-frame clones alone and is incomplete. The sample contains around 130,000 clones, 75% to 85% of which appear only once. Regarding this clone: Its antigen is currently unknown.

This receptor was obtained from a male donor in good health and CMV-seronegative. The V gene is TRBV30, the J gene TRBJ2-7, with 9 bases matching TRBD1. Sequenced input: PBMCs. The DNA of the CDR3 is TGTGCCTGGAGGACAGGGGGAATCAACGAGCAGTACTTC. Translating gives CAWRTGGINEQYF.